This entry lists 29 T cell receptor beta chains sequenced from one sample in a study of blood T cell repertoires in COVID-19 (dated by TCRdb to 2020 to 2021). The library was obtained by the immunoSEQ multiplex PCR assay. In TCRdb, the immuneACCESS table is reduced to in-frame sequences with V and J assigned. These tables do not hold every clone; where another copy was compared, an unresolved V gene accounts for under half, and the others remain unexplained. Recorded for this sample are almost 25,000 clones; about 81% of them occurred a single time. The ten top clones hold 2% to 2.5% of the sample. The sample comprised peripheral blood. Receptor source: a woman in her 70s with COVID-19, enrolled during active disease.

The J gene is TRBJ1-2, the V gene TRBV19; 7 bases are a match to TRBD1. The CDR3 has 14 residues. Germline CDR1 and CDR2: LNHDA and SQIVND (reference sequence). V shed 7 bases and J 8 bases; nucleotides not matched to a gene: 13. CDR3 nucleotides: TGTGCCAGTATCGGGGTCCGGGACAGCCCCGGCTACACCTTC. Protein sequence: CASIGVRDSPGYTF.

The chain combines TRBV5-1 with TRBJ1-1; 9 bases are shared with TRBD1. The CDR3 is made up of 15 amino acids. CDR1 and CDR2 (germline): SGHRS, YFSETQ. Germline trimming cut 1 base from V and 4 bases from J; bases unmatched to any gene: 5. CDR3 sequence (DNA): TGCGCCAGCAGCTTGAATAGACAGGGGGGCACTGAAGCTTTCTTT. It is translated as CASSLNRQGGTEAFF.

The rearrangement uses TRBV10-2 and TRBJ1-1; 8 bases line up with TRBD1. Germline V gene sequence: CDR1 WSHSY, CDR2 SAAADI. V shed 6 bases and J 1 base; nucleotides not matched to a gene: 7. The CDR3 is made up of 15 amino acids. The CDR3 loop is CASSDQTGANTEAFF. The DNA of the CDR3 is TGCGCCAGCAGCGACCAGACAGGGGCGAACACTGAAGCTTTCTTT.

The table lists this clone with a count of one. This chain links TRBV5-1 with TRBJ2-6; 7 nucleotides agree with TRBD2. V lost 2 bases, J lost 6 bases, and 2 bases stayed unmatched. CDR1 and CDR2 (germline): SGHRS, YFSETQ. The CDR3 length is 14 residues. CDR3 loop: CASSFSGPANVLTF. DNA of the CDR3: TGCGCCAGCAGCTTTAGCGGGCCGGCCAACGTCCTGACTTTC. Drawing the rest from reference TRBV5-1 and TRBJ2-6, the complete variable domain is KAGVTQTPRYLIKTRGQQVTLSCSPISGHRSVSWYQQTPGQGLQFLFEYFSETQRNKGNFPGRFSGRQFSNSRSEMNVSTLELGDSALYLCASSFSGPANVLTFGAGSRLTVL.

CDR3 sequence: CASSPGQDYEQYF. The CDR3 nucleotides read TGTGCCAGCTCTCCGGGACAGGACTACGAGCAGTACTTC. This rearrangement joins TRBV18 to TRBJ2-7, with 8 bases that match TRBD1. Germline assignment: CDR1 KGHSH and CDR2 LQKENI. Germline trimming cut 6 bases from V and 3 bases from J; bases unmatched to any gene: 4. The CDR3 loop spans 13 amino acids.

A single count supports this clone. The CDR3: CASSLAGTGGDGYTF. CDR3 coding DNA: TGTGCCAGCAGCTTAGCCGGGACAGGGGGCGATGGCTACACCTTC. The chain combines TRBV7-6 with TRBJ1-2, with 12 bases that match TRBD1. Looked up from germline, CDR1 is SGHVS and CDR2 is FNYEAQ. J lost 6 bases, V lost 0 bases, and 2 bases had no gene match. The CDR3 is 15 residues long. Full variable domain (outside the CDR3, taken from reference TRBV7-6 and TRBJ1-2): GAGVSQSPRYKVTKRGQDVALRCDPISGHVSLYWYRQALGQGPEFLTYFNYEAQQDKSGLPNDRFSAERPEGSISTLTIQRTEQRDSAMYRCASSLAGTGGDGYTFGSGTRLTVV.

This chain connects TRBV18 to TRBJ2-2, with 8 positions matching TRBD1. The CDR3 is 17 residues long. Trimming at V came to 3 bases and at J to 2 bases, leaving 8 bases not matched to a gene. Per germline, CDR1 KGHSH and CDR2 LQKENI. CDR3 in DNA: TGTGCCAGCTCACCTCCGCGACAGGGGCTAAACACCGGGGAGCTGTTTTTT. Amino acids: CASSPPRQGLNTGELFF.

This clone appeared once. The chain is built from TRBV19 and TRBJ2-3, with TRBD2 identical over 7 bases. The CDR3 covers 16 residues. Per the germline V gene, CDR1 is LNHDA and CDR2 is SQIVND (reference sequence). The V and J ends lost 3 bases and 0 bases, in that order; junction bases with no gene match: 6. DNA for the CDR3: TGTGCCAGTAGTATCCCACTAGCGCGTAGCACAGATACGCAGTATTTT. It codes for CASSIPLARSTDTQYF.

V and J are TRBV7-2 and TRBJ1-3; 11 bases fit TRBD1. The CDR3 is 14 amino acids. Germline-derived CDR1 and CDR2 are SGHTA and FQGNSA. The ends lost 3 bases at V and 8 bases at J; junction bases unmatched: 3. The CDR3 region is CASSLGQGEDTIYF. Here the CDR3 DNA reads TGTGCCAGCAGCTTGGGACAGGGGGAGGACACCATATATTTT.

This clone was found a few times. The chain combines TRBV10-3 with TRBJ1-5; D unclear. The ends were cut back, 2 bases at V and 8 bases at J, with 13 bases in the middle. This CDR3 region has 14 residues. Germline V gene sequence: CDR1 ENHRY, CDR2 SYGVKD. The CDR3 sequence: CAISEISSREPQHF. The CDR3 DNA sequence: TGTGCCATCAGTGAGATCAGTTCGCGGGAGCCCCAGCATTTT.

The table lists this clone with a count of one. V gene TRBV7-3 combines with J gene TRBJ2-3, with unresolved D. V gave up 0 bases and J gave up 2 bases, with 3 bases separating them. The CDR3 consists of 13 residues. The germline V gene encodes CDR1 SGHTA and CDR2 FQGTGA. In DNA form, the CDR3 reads TGTGCCAGCAGCTTAACCTACACAGATACGCAGTATTTT. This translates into CASSLTYTDTQYF. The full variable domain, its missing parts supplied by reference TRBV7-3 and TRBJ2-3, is GAGVSQTPSNKVTEKGKYVELRCDPISGHTALYWYRQSLGQGPEFLIYFQGTGAADDSGLPNDRFFAVRPEGSVSTLKIQRTERGDSAVYLCASSLTYTDTQYFGPGTRLTVL.

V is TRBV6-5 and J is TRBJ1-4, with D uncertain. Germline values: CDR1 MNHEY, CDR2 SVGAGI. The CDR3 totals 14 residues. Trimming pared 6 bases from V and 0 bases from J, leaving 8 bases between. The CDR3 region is CASSPFATNEKLFF. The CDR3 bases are TGTGCCAGCAGCCCGTTCGCAACTAATGAAAAACTGTTTTTT.

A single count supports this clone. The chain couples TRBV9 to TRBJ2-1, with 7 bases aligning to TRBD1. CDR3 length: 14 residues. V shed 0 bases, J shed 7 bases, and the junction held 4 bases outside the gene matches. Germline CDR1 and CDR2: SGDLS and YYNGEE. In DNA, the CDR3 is TGTGCCAGCAGCGTAGTGACAGGGCAGAATGAGCAGTTCTTC. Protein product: CASSVVTGQNEQFF. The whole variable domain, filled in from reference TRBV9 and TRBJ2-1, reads DSGVTQTPKHLITATGQRVTLRCSPRSGDLSVYWYQQSLDQGLQFLIQYYNGEERAKGNILERFSAQQFPDLHSELNLSSLELGDSALYFCASSVVTGQNEQFFGPGTRLTVL.

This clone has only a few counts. CDR3 coding DNA: TGTGCCAGCAGCTTAGGGGCAGGTTGGGAGCAGTACGTC. Translating gives CASSLGAGWEQYV. The chain combines TRBV7-9 with TRBJ2-7; D is unclear. The ends were cut back, 1 base at V and 7 bases at J, with 11 bases in the middle. The germline gives CDR1 SEHNR, CDR2 FQNEAQ (reference sequence). CDR3 length equals 13 residues.

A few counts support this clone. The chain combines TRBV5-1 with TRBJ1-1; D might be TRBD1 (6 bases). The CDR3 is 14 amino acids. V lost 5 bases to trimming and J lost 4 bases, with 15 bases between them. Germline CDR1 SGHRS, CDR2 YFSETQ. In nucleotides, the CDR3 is TGCGCCAGCAGACTACAGGGCCCGGCCACTGAAGCTTTCTTT. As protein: CASRLQGPATEAFF. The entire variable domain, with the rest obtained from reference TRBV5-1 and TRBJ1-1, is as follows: KAGVTQTPRYLIKTRGQQVTLSCSPISGHRSVSWYQQTPGQGLQFLFEYFSETQRNKGNFPGRFSGRQFSNSRSEMNVSTLELGDSALYLCASRLQGPATEAFFGQGTRLTVV.

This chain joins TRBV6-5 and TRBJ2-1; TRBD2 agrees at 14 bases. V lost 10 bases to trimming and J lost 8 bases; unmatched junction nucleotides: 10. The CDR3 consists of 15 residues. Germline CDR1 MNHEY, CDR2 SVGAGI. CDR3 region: CATLRGTSGSYEQFF. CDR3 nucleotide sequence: TGTGCCACTTTACGGGGGACTAGCGGGAGCTATGAGCAGTTCTTC.

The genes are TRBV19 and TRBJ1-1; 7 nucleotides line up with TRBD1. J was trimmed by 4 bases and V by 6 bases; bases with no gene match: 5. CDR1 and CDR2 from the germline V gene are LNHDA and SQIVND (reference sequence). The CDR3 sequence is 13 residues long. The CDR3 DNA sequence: TGTGCCAGTAGCTACCGACAGGGCACTGAAGCTTTCTTT. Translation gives CASSYRQGTEAFF.

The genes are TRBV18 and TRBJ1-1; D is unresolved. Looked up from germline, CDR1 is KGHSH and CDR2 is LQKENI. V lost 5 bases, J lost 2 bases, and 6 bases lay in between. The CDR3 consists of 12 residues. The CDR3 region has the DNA TGTGCCAGCTCAACGAGTAACACTGAAGCTTTCTTT. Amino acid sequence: CASSTSNTEAFF.

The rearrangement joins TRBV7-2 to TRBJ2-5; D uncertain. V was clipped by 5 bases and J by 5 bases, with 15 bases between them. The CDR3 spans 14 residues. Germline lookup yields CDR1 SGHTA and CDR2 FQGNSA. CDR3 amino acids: CASSGFGGQETQYF. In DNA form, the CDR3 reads TGTGCCAGCAGCGGGTTTGGTGGGCAGGAGACCCAGTACTTC.

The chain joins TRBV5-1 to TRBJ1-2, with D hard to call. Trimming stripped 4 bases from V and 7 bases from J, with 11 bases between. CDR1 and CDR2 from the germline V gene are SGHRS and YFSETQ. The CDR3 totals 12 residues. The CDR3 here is CASSPGESGYTF. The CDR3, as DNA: TGCGCCAGCAGCCCTGGTGAGAGTGGCTACACCTTC. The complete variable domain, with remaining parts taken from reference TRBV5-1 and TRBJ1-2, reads KAGVTQTPRYLIKTRGQQVTLSCSPISGHRSVSWYQQTPGQGLQFLFEYFSETQRNKGNFPGRFSGRQFSNSRSEMNVSTLELGDSALYLCASSPGESGYTFGSGTRLTVV.

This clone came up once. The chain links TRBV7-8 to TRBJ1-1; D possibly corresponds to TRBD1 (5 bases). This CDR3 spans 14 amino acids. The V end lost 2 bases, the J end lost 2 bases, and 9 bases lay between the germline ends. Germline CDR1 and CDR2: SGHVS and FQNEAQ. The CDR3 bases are TGTGCCAGCAGCTTACCAGGGCTCAACACTGAAGCTTTCTTT. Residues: CASSLPGLNTEAFF.

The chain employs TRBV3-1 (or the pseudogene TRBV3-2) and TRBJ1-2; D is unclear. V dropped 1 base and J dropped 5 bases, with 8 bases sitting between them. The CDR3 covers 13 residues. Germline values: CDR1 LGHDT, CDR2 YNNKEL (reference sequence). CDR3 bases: TGTGCCAGCAGCCAAGTTGAGACATATGGCTACACCTTC. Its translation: CASSQVETYGYTF.

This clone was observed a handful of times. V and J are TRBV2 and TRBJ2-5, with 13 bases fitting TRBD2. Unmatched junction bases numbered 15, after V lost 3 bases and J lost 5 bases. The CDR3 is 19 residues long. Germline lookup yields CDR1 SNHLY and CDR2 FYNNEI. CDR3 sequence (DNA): TGTGCCAGCAGTGACCCCGGGGGCTGGACTAGCGGGAGTGAGGAGACCCAGTACTTC. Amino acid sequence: CASSDPGGWTSGSEETQYF.

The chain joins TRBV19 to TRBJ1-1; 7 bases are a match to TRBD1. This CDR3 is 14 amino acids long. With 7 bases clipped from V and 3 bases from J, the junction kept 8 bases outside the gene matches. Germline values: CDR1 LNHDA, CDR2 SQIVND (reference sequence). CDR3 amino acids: CASTRQGTDTEAFF. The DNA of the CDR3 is TGTGCCAGTACCCGACAGGGAACGGACACTGAAGCTTTCTTT.

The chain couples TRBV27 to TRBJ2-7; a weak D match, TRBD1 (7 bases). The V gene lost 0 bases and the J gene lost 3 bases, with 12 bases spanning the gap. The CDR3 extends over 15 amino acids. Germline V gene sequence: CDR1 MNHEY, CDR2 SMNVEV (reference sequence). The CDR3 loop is CASSLSFQGGYEQYF. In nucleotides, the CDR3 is TGTGCCAGCAGTTTATCGTTCCAGGGGGGCTACGAGCAGTACTTC.

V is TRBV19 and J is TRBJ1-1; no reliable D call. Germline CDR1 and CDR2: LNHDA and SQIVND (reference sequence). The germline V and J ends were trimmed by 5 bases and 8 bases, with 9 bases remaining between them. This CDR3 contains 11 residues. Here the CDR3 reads CASSFGIEAFF. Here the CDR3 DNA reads TGTGCCAGTAGTTTCGGGATCGAAGCTTTCTTT. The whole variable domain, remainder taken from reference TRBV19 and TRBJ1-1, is DGGITQSPKYLFRKEGQNVTLSCEQNLNHDAMYWYRQDPGQGLRLIYYSQIVNDFQKGDIAEGYSVSREKKESFPLTVTSAQKNPTAFYLCASSFGIEAFFGQGTRLTVV.

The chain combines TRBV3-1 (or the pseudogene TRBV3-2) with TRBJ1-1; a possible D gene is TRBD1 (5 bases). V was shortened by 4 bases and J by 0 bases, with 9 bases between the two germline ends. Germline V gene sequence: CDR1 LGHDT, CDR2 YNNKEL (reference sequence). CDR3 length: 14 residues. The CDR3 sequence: CASSPSTVNTEAFF. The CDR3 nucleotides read TGTGCCAGCAGCCCCTCGACAGTGAACACTGAAGCTTTCTTT.

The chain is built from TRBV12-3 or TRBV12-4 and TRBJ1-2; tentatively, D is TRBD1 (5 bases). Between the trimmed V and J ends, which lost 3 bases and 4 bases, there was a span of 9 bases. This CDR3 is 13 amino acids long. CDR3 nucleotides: TGTGCCAGCAGTTTGCAGGGCGGCTATGGCTACACCTTC. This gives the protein CASSLQGGYGYTF.

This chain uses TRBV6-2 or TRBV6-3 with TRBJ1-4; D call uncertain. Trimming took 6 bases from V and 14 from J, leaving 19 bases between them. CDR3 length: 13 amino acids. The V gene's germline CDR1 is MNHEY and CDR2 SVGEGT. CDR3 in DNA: TGTGCCAGCAGCGACGGGAAGTTGGTAAGGCTGTTTTTT. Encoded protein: CASSDGKLVRLFF.